These T cell receptor beta chains were read from a single sample in a study of cytomegalovirus exposure and HLA in healthy donors. Only in-frame clones appear in the TCRdb table, and some are missing; sequencing was by immunoSEQ multiplex PCR. Here the sample spans some 150,000 clones, less than 10% being singletons. The specimen was PBMCs. All receptors come from a male donor in good health and CMV-seronegative. The conserved cysteine and the conserved F or W are not part of the CDR3 here. The D gene is left open where the match is weak. Rows may omit the clone size; those that give it use once, few, many or a size class.

clone_size v_call d_call cdr3_aa
NA TRBV5-5 TRBD1 ASSMDRQPQH
NA TRBV7-2 NA ASSLGPTAVNSPLH
NA TRBV7-6 TRBD1 ASSPIYRGPGELF
NA TRBV6-5 TRBD1 ASSSKGDRGYEQY
few TRBV5-6 NA ASSAGTNYGYT
NA TRBV19 TRBD1 ASSKDRGETQY
NA TRBV7-2 TRBD1 ASRSPRDRASYNEQF
NA TRBV11-2 TRBD1 ASSLNRGKDGWPNREQF
few TRBV18 NA ASSPRTGRTYEQY
few TRBV6-5 NA ASRRLNTEAF
NA TRBV5-1 NA ASSLAGVAGELF
few TRBV16 NA ASSLVAQTNEKLF
few TRBV5-1 NA ASSLGGMSGDTQY
few TRBV28 TRBD1 ASSNRGESEQY
NA TRBV29-1 TRBD1 SATGANTGELF
NA TRBV6-1 NA ASSEGRY
few TRBV4-2 NA ASSQAGLTDTQY
NA TRBV9 NA ASSVAPGQLFVTDTQY
few TRBV4-3 NA ASSQDGGGYEQY
NA TRBV29-1 NA SVTVANEKLF
NA TRBV4-3 TRBD2 ASSQEPGLADEQY
few TRBV7-9 NA ASSWTETNYGYT
NA TRBV10-3 NA AISEQASSYEQY
few TRBV6-4 NA ASSDIGFEQF
few TRBV16 NA ASSQSGGAEAF
NA TRBV4-3 TRBD1 ASSQGTGGRGELF
few TRBV11-1 NA ASSLGGQWVQTQY
NA TRBV27 NA ASSLSILSNEQF
few TRBV29-1 NA SVVSGGETQY
few TRBV9 NA ASSVEREVSNQPQH
NA TRBV19 TRBD1 ASSLNPTGAGTEAF
few TRBV30 NA AWSAPGGYT